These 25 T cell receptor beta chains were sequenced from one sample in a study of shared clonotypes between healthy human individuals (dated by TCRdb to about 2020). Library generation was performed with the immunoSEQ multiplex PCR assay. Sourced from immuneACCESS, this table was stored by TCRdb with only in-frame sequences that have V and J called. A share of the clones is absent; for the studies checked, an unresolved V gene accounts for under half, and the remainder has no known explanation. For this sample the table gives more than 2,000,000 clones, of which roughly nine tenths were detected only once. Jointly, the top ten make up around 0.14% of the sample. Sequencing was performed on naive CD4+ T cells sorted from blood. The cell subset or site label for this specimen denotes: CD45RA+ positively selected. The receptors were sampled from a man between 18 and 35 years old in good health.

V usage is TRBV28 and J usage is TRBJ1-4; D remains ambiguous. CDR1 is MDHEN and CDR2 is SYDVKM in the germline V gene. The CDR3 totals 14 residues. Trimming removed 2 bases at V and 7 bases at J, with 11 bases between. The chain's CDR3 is CASSLRANGEKLFF. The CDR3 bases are TGTGCCAGCAGTTTAAGGGCAAATGGTGAAAAACTGTTTTTT. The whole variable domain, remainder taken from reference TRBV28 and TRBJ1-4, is DVKVTQSSRYLVKRTGEKVFLECVQDMDHENMFWYRQDPGLGLRLIYFSYDVKMKEKGDIPEGYSVSREKKERFSLILESASTNQTSMYLCASSLRANGEKLFFGSGTQLSVL.

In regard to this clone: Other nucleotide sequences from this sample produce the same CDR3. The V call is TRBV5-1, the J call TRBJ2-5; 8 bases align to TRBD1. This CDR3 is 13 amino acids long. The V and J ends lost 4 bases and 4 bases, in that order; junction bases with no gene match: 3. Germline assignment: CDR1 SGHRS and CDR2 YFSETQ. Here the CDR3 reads CASSGQGSETQYF. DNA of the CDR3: TGCGCCAGCAGCGGACAGGGATCAGAGACCCAGTACTTC.

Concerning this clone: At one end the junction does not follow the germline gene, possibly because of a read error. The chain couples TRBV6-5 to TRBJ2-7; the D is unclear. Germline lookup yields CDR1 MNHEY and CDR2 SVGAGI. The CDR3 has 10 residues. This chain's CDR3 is CASTLLGRKF. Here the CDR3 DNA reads TGTGCCAGCACCCTACTTGGGCGGAAGTTC.

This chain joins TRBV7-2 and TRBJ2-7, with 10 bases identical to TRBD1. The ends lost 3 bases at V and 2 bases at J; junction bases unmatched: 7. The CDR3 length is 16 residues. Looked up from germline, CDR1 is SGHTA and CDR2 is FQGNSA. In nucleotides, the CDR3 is TGTGCCAGCAGCTTTACCGGGACAGGGGCAACCTACGAGCAGTACTTC. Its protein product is CASSFTGTGATYEQYF. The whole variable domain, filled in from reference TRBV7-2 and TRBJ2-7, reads GAGVSQSPSNKVTEKGKDVELRCDPISGHTALYWYRQSLGQGLEFLIYFQGNSAPDKSGLPSDRFSAERTGGSVSTLTIQRTQQEDSAVYLCASSFTGTGATYEQYFGPGTRLTVT.

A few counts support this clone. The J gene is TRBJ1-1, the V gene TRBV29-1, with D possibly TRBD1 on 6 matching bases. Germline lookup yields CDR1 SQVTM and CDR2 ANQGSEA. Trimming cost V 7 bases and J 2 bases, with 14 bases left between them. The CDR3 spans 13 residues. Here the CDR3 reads CSAFQGINTEAFF. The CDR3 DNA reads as TGCAGCGCTTTCCAGGGGATTAACACTGAAGCTTTCTTT.

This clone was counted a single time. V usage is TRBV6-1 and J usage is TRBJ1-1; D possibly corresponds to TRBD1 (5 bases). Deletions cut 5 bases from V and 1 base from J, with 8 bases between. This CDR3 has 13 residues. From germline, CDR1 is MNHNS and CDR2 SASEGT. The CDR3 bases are TGTGCCAGCAGTTGGAGGGGGAACACTGAAGCTTTCTTT. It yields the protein CASSWRGNTEAFF.

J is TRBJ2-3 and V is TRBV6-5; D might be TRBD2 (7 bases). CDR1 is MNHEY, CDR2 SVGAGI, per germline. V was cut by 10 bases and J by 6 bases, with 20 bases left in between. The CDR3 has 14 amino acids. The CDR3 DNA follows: TGTGCCACCTTAGGGGGGGGCCTCGGGGATACGCAGTATTTT. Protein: CATLGGGLGDTQYF.

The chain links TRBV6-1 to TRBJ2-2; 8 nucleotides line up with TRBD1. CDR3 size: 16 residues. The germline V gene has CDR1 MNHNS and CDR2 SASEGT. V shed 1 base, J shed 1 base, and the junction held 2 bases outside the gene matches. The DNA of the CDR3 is TGTGCCAGCAGTGAAGGGACAGGGATGAACACCGGGGAGCTGTTTTTT. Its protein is CASSEGTGMNTGELFF.

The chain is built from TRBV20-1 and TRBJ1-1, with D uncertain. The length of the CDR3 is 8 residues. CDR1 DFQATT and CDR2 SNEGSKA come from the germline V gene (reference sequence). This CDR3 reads CSNTEAFF. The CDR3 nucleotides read TGCAGCAACACTGAAGCTTTCTTT.

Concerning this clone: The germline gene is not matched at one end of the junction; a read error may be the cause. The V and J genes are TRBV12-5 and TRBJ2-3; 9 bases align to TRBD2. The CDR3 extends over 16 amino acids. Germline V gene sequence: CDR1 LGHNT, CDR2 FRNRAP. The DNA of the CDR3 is TGTGCTAGTGCTTTGGGAGCTAGCGGGAACACAGATACGCAGTATTTT. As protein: CASALGASGNTDTQYF.

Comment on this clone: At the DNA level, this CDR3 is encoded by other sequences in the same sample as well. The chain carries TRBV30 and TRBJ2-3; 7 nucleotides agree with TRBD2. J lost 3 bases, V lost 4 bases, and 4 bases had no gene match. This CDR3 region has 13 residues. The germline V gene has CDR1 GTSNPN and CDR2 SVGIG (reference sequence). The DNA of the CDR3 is TGTGCCTGGAACGGGGGAGGGACAGATACGCAGTATTTT. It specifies CAWNGGGTDTQYF.

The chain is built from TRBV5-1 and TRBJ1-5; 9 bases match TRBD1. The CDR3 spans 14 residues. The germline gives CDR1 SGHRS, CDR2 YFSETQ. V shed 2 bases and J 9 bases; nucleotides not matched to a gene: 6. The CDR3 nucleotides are TGCGCCAGCAGCTTAGGGGACAGGGCCTCGCCCCAGCATTTT. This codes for CASSLGDRASPQHF.

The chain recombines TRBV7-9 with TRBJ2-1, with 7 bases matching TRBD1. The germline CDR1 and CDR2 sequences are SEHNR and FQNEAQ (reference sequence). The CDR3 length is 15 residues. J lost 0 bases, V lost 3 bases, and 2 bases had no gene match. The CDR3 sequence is CASSFAGGSYNEQFF. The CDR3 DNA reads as TGTGCCAGCAGCTTCGCAGGGGGCTCCTACAATGAGCAGTTCTTC.

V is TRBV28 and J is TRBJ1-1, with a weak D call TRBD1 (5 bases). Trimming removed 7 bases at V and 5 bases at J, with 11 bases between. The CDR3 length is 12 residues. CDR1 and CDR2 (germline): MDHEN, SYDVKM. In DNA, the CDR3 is TGTGCCAGCAACGATCGGGGGACTGAAGCTTTCTTT. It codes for CASNDRGTEAFF.

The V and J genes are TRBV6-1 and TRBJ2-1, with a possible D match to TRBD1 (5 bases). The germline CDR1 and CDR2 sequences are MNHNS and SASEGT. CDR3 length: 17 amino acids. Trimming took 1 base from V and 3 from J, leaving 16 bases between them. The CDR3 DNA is TGTGCCAGCAGTGAAGTCCGGGCGATGGACATCTACAATGAGCAGTTCTTC. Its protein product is CASSEVRAMDIYNEQFF.

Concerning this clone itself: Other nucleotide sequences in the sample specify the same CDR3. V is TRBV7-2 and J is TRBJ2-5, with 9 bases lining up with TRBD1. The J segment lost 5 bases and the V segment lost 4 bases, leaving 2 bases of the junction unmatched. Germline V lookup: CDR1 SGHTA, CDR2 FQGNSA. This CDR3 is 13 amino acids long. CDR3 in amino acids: CASSYGTGETQYF. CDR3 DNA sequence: TGTGCCAGCAGCTATGGGACAGGGGAGACCCAGTACTTC.

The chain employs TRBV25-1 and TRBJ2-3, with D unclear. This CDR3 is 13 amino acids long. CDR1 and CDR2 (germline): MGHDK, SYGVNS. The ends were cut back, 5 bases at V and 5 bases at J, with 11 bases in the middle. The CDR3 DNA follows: TGTGCCAGCAGTCGATCGACGGGAGATACGCAGTATTTT. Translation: CASSRSTGDTQYF.

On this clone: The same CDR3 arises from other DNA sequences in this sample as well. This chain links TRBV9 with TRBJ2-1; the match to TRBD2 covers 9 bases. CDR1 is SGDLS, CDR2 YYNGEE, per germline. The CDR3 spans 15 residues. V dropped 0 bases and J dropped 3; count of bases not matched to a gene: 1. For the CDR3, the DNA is TGTGCCAGCAGCGTAGTGACTAGCGGCTACAATGAGCAGTTCTTC. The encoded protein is CASSVVTSGYNEQFF.

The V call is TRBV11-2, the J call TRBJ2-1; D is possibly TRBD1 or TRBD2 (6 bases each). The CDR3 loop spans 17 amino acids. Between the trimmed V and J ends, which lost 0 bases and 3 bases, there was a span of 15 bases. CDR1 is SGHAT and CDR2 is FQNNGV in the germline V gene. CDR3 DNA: TGTGCCAGCAGCTTAGAGGCAAGGGGGGCGGTCTACAATGAGCAGTTCTTC. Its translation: CASSLEARGAVYNEQFF.

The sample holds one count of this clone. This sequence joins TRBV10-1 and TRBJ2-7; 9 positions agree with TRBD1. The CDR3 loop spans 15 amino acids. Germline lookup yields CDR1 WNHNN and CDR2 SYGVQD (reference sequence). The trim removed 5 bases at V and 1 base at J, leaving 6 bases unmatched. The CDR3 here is CASSPGTGTSYEQYF. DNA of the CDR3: TGCGCCAGCAGTCCCGGGACAGGGACGTCCTACGAGCAGTACTTC.

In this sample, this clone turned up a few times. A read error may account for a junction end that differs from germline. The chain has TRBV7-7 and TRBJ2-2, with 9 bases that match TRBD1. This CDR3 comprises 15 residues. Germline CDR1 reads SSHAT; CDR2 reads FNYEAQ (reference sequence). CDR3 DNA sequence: TGTGCTAGCAGCCCGGACAGGGGGAACACCGGGGAGCTGTTTTTT. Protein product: CASSPDRGNTGELFF.

The CDR3 is CSATKGQGANQPQHF. The CDR3 bases are TGCAGCGCGACAAAAGGACAGGGGGCGAATCAGCCCCAGCATTTT. The V and J genes are TRBV29-1 and TRBJ1-5; 11 bases are a match to TRBD1. This CDR3 comprises 15 residues. CDR1 SQVTM and CDR2 ANQGSEA come from the germline V gene. V was pared by 7 bases and J by 4 bases, with 9 bases of the junction left unmatched.

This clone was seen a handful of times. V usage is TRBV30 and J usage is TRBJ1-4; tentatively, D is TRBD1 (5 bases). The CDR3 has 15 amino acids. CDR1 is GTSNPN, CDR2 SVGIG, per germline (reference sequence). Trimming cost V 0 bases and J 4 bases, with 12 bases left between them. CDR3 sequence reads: CAWSVSGGGNEKLFF. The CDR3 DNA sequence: TGTGCCTGGAGTGTTAGTGGCGGGGGTAATGAAAAACTGTTTTTT. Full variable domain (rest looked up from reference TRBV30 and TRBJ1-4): SQTIHQWPATLVQPVGSPLSLECTVEGTSNPNLYWYRQAAGRGLQLLFYSVGIGQISSEVPQNLSASRPQDRQFILSSKKLLLSDSGFYLCAWSVSGGGNEKLFFGSGTQLSVL.

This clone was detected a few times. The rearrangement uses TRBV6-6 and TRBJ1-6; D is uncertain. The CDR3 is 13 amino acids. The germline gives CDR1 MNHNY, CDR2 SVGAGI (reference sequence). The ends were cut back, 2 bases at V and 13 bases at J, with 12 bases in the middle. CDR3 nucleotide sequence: TGTGCCAGCAGTTACGGGAGGCTTCCCCCCCTCCACTTT. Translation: CASSYGRLPPLHF.

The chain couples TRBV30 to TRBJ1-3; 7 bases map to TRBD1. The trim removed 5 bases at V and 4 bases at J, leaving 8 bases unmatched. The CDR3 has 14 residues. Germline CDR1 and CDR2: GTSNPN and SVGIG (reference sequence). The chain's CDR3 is CAWSGTALGNTIYF. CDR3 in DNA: TGTGCCTGGTCCGGGACAGCCCTGGGAAACACCATATATTTT.